This TCR beta chain comes out of a study of blood T cell repertoires in COVID-19. Study details: Researchers got acute and convalescent COVID-19 samples from the United States, Italy and Spain. T cells, B-cell-depleted T cells, or PBMCs provided the cDNA or gDNA that served as material.

As handled by the study authors: Estimated nucleated cell counts came from reference gene primer amplification. Profiled with immunoSEQ multiplex PCR; TCRdb holds only in-frame clones, not every one. The V and J calls and clone size come from that table; D and trimming were worked out from the DNA. Counted here are approximately 230,000 clones, about nine tenths occurring once; the ten biggest clones make up approximately 2.1%. The CDR3 spans 15 residues. CDR1 SGHAT and CDR2 FQDESV come from the germline V gene (reference sequence). The V and J ends lost 1 base and 6 bases, in that order; junction bases with no gene match: 3.

The material sequenced was peripheral blood. This TCR was sampled from a man aged 30 to 45 who had recovered from COVID-19. This chain joins TRBV11-1 and TRBJ2-2; 9 nucleotides align to TRBD1. CDR3 bases: TGTGCCAGCAGCTTAGGAGGACAGGGGTCCGGGGAGCTGTTTTTT. Protein: CASSLGGQGSGELFF.